The 8 T cell receptor beta chains reported below all come from one sample, sequenced in a study of cytomegalovirus exposure and HLA in healthy donors. Some clones are missing from TCRdb's copy, which holds only in-frame ones; the method was immunoSEQ multiplex PCR. The table shows 250,000 to 300,000 clones, with around 86% occurring only once. Sequenced sample: PBMCs. Source of these receptors: a woman between 18 and 29 years old in good health and CMV-seronegative.

This chain joins TRBV4-1 and TRBJ2-5; 10 bases fit TRBD2. From germline, CDR1 is MGHRA and CDR2 YSYEKL. This CDR3 comprises 15 residues. Trimming took 4 bases from V and 5 from J; bases not matched to a gene: 7. CDR3 in amino acids: CASSLLAGDMETQYF. The CDR3 coding sequence is TGCGCCAGCAGCCTTCTAGCGGGGGATATGGAGACCCAGTACTTC.

A few counts support this clone. The chain combines TRBV18 with TRBJ2-7; 8 bases align to TRBD2. Per the germline V gene, CDR1 is KGHSH and CDR2 is LQKENI. The CDR3 is made up of 14 amino acids. V shed 4 bases, J shed 3 bases, and the junction held 5 bases outside the gene matches. The CDR3 DNA sequence: TGTGCCAGCTCACGCCGGGAGGGTCTCTACGAGCAGTACTTC. As protein: CASSRREGLYEQYF.

This clone was seen a handful of times. V is TRBV19 and J is TRBJ1-5; D gene uncertain. The CDR3 is made up of 16 amino acids. V lost 7 bases to trimming and J lost 2 bases, with 18 bases between them. Germline lookup yields CDR1 LNHDA and CDR2 SQIVND (reference sequence). The CDR3 DNA reads as TGTGCCAGTAAGGAGGAGGGTCTCGAAGGCAATCAGCCCCAGCATTTT. The encoded protein is CASKEEGLEGNQPQHF.

The V gene is TRBV6-6, the J gene TRBJ2-7; D gene ambiguous. This CDR3 is built from 15 residues. Germline V gene lookup returns CDR1 MNHNY and CDR2 SVGAGI (reference sequence). V lost 2 bases, J lost 0 bases, and 11 bases lay in between. The CDR3 nucleotides read TGTGCCAGCAGTTACCCGCAGGTTGGCTCCTACGAGCAGTACTTC. Amino acids: CASSYPQVGSYEQYF.

The chain carries TRBV5-5 and TRBJ2-1; no clear D. The V gene's germline CDR1 is SGHKS and CDR2 YYEKEE (reference sequence). V dropped 4 bases and J dropped 0 bases, with 11 bases sitting between them. The CDR3 is 15 residues long. Here the CDR3 DNA reads TGTGCCAGCAGCGCCAGACTTAGCTCCTACAATGAGCAGTTCTTC. This sequence encodes CASSARLSSYNEQFF.

The chain combines TRBV11-2 with TRBJ1-2; no reliable D call. CDR3 length: 15 residues. V lost 3 bases to trimming and J lost 4 bases, with 15 bases between them. In germline, CDR1 is SGHAT, CDR2 FQNNGV. CDR3: CASSLDWAGVYGYTF. As DNA, the CDR3 is TGTGCCAGCAGCTTGGATTGGGCGGGAGTCTATGGCTACACCTTC.

The genes are TRBV30 and TRBJ1-4; 7 nucleotides agree with TRBD1. The CDR3 is 15 amino acids. After removal of 3 bases from V and 4 bases from J, the junction contained 8 bases not matched to a gene. Germline V gene data show CDR1 as GTSNPN and CDR2 as SVGIG (reference sequence). The CDR3 loop reads CAWSGQGEVNEKLFF. For the CDR3, the DNA is TGTGCCTGGAGCGGCCAGGGGGAAGTTAATGAAAAACTGTTTTTT.

A single count supports this clone. V gene TRBV19 combines with J gene TRBJ2-7, with 8 nucleotides matching TRBD1. The CDR3 consists of 13 residues. The germline V gene encodes CDR1 LNHDA and CDR2 SQIVND (reference sequence). V lost 6 bases, J lost 4 bases, and 5 bases stayed unmatched. CDR3 protein: CASRAGGSYEQYF. The CDR3 region has the DNA TGTGCCAGTAGGGCAGGGGGCTCTTACGAGCAGTACTTC. Combining the CDR3 with reference TRBV19 and TRBJ2-7 gives the whole variable domain DGGITQSPKYLFRKEGQNVTLSCEQNLNHDAMYWYRQDPGQGLRLIYYSQIVNDFQKGDIAEGYSVSREKKESFPLTVTSAQKNPTAFYLCASRAGGSYEQYFGPGTRLTVT.